This TCR beta chain was sequenced for a study of cytomegalovirus exposure and HLA in healthy donors. Study-wide findings and caveats: Later, TCR association rates were found to vary by HLA locus, highest for DRB1 and lowest for HLA-C.

Notes on this clone: No antigen is known for it.

Primers included in the PCR were 60 Vbeta and 13 Jbeta primers. Produced via immunoSEQ multiplex PCR; TCRdb's table is partial and in-frame only. The data contain hundreds of thousands of clones, about 80% of them seen just once; the ten biggest clones take up 0.63%. The CDR3 contains 13 residues. The germline V gene encodes CDR1 MDHEN and CDR2 SYDVKM. Trimming cost V 6 bases and J 14 bases, with 19 bases left between them. The V and J genes are TRBV28 and TRBJ1-4; D perhaps matches TRBD1 (6 bases). What was sequenced was PBMCs. The sequence was obtained from a young man in good health and CMV-seronegative. The CDR3, as DNA: TGTGCCAGCAGAACAACAACGGTAGGGGGTCTGTTTTTT. It translates to CASRTTTVGGLFF.